This T cell receptor beta chain was observed in a study of blood T cell dynamics during melanoma immunotherapy. CDR3 length equals 16 residues. J gave up 8 bases and V 0 bases, and 9 bases lay outside the gene matches. The V gene's germline CDR1 is LNHNV and CDR2 YYDKDF (reference sequence). The data were produced by immunoSEQ multiplex PCR, yet TCRdb's version contains in-frame clones alone and is incomplete. The table lists around 6,700 clones, roughly 81% of them singletons. Specified time point: week 3, after first cycle of checkpoint inhibitor. V is TRBV15 and J is TRBJ2-1; 8 nucleotides line up with TRBD2. This sample comprised blood, obtained from a patient treated with checkpoint blockade. The clonotype originates from a human donor with melanoma. Some clones in this sample may be carry-over from other donors' samples. The CDR3 region has the DNA TGTGCCACCAGCAGAGATTTCTCGGGGGGGAAAGATGAGCAGTTCTTC. This codes for CATSRDFSGGKDEQFF.